These 21 T cell receptor beta chains were all obtained from the same sample, sequenced in a study of shared clonotypes between healthy human individuals. Sequencing used immunoSEQ multiplex PCR; TCRdb keeps in-frame clones, though not all of them. The table shows 950,000 to 1,300,000 clones, with about 80% occurring only once. Sequenced input: memory CD4+ T cells sorted from blood. The subset denotes: CD45RA-negative fraction. Receptor source: a man aged 18 to 30 in good health.

The chain employs TRBV18 and TRBJ2-7; a possible D gene is TRBD2 (6 bases). The CDR3 totals 16 residues. V lost 0 bases and J 0 bases, leaving 12 bases between the germline ends. Looked up from germline, CDR1 is KGHSH and CDR2 is LQKENI. The chain's CDR3 is CASSPPGLNPSYEQYF. DNA of the CDR3: TGTGCCAGCTCACCACCGGGACTCAACCCCTCCTACGAGCAGTACTTC.

The chain combines TRBV6-1 with TRBJ2-2, with D uncertain. Trimming removed 3 bases from V and 0 bases from J, with 8 bases in between. CDR3 length: 15 amino acids. Germline-derived CDR1 and CDR2 are MNHNS and SASEGT. The CDR3: CASSDYGPNTGELFF. CDR3 bases: TGTGCCAGCAGTGATTACGGCCCGAACACCGGGGAGCTGTTTTTT.

This chain links TRBV5-1 with TRBJ1-1; no definite D call. Trimming cost V 4 bases and J 1 base, with 23 bases left between them. The germline CDR1 and CDR2 sequences are SGHRS and YFSETQ. CDR3 length: 18 amino acids. CDR3 amino acids: CASSPLSLNGDSNTEAFF. In DNA form, the CDR3 reads TGCGCCAGCAGCCCATTGAGTCTCAATGGAGATTCGAACACTGAAGCTTTCTTT.

In the case of this clone: Other DNA variants within this sample encode the same CDR3. Written as DNA, the CDR3 is TGTGCCAGCTCACCAGGGACAGATAACTATGGCTACACCTTC. Translation gives CASSPGTDNYGYTF. This chain links TRBV18 with TRBJ1-2; TRBD1 agrees at 7 bases. The ends lost 2 bases at V and 1 base at J; junction bases unmatched: 1. Germline V CDR1 and CDR2: KGHSH, LQKENI. The CDR3 totals 14 residues.

This sequence joins TRBV30 and TRBJ1-1; D is unresolved. The CDR3 has 13 amino acids. Looked up from germline, CDR1 is GTSNPN and CDR2 is SVGIG (reference sequence). With 0 bases removed from V and 3 bases from J, the gap between germline ends came to 8 bases. In nucleotides, the CDR3 is TGTGCCTGGAGTGTACGACTGGACACTGAAGCTTTCTTT. Amino acids: CAWSVRLDTEAFF.

This chain joins TRBV12-2 and TRBJ2-4; the DNA was not used to check the table's D call, TRBD2. TRBV12-2 is classified as a pseudogene. CDR3 length: 16 residues. CDR3 loop: CASRLERRKDSNIQYF. For the CDR3, the DNA is TGTGCAAGTCGCTTAGAAAGACGGAAAGACTCGAACATTCAGTACTTC.

The chain recombines TRBV6-1 with TRBJ2-5; D call uncertain. V was clipped by 5 bases and J by 2 bases, with 9 bases between them. This CDR3 spans 13 amino acids. Germline V gene data show CDR1 as MNHNS and CDR2 as SASEGT. Here the CDR3 reads CASSPLPQETQYF. The DNA of the CDR3 is TGTGCCAGCAGTCCCCTCCCGCAAGAGACCCAGTACTTC.

The V gene is TRBV9, the J gene TRBJ2-2, with TRBD2 identical over 9 bases. V dropped 0 bases and J dropped 6; count of bases not matched to a gene: 6. This CDR3 spans 16 amino acids. Looked up from germline, CDR1 is SGDLS and CDR2 is YYNGEE. DNA of the CDR3: TGTGCCAGCAGCGTAGAGCGGGGGGCTCGACCCGGGGAGCTGTTTTTT. Translation: CASSVERGARPGELFF.

The rearrangement links TRBV29-1 to TRBJ1-3; D remains ambiguous. CDR1 SQVTM and CDR2 ANQGSEA come from the germline V gene. The CDR3 extends over 12 amino acids. The germline V and J ends were trimmed by 5 bases and 0 bases, with 5 bases remaining between them. The CDR3 is CSVRSSGNTIYF. CDR3 DNA sequence: TGCAGCGTTAGAAGCTCTGGAAACACCATATATTTT.

The chain joins TRBV6-1 to TRBJ1-5; tentatively, D is TRBD1 (5 bases). The V end lost 4 bases, the J end lost 6 bases, and 10 bases lay between the germline ends. Germline assignment: CDR1 MNHNS and CDR2 SASEGT. The CDR3 is 13 amino acids. The CDR3 is CASSVGEVQPQHF. The CDR3 nucleotides are TGTGCCAGCAGTGTAGGGGAGGTTCAGCCCCAGCATTTT.

The V call is TRBV19, the J call TRBJ2-3; 7 bases are a match to TRBD2. The ends lost 5 bases at V and 0 bases at J; junction bases unmatched: 5. From germline, CDR1 is LNHDA and CDR2 SQIVND (reference sequence). The CDR3 totals 15 residues. CDR3 amino acids: CASSLSGVSTDTQYF. CDR3 sequence (DNA): TGTGCCAGTAGTTTGAGCGGGGTGAGCACAGATACGCAGTATTTT.

To note about this clone: Other DNA sequences in the same sample also yield this CDR3. The chain recombines TRBV30 with TRBJ2-3; D is ambiguous. The CDR3 has 12 amino acids. Germline CDR1 and CDR2: GTSNPN and SVGIG (reference sequence). V was cut by 0 bases and J by 4 bases, with 5 bases left in between. The CDR3 loop is CAWSVGADTQYF. CDR3 nucleotide sequence: TGTGCCTGGAGTGTGGGTGCAGATACGCAGTATTTT.

This chain links TRBV10-3 with TRBJ1-1; D call uncertain. The CDR3 is 13 amino acids. In germline, CDR1 is ENHRY, CDR2 SYGVKD. V gave up 6 bases and J gave up 5 bases, with 13 bases separating them. The CDR3 loop is CAISREVGTEAFF. In nucleotides, the CDR3 is TGTGCCATCAGCCGTGAGGTGGGGACTGAAGCTTTCTTT.

The rearrangement joins TRBV6-1 to TRBJ2-7; maybe TRBD2 (7 bases). CDR1 is MNHNS, CDR2 SASEGT, per germline. With 7 bases removed from V and 3 bases from J, the gap between germline ends came to 19 bases. CDR3 length: 15 residues. The CDR3 here is CASIPGGGGGYEQYF. For the CDR3, the DNA is TGTGCCAGCATCCCGGGGGGAGGGGGTGGCTACGAGCAGTACTTC.

On this clone itself: Given a much more abundant clone one base away, this may be a read error. The sample holds other DNA sequences that translate to the same CDR3. The chain is built from TRBV11-1 and TRBJ1-1; no firm D call. Trimming shortened V by 5 bases and J by 0 bases, and 4 bases separated the two germline ends. Germline V gives CDR1 SGHAT, CDR2 FQDESV (reference sequence). This CDR3 has 12 amino acids. CDR3 DNA: TGTGCCAGCAGCCAGTTGAACACTGAAGCTTTCTTT. Its protein product is CASSQLNTEAFF.

The chain has TRBV11-2 and TRBJ1-1; 8 nucleotides align to TRBD1. This CDR3 has 15 amino acids. Germline CDR1 is SGHAT and CDR2 is FQNNGV. The ends lost 5 bases at V and 3 bases at J; junction bases unmatched: 8. The CDR3 coding sequence is TGTGCCAGCAGCCAGAGACAGGGGAGGGACACTGAAGCTTTCTTT. It encodes CASSQRQGRDTEAFF.

The J gene is TRBJ2-1, the V gene TRBV7-2; maybe TRBD2 (5 bases). V dropped 0 bases and J dropped 0 bases, with 12 bases sitting between them. Per germline, CDR1 SGHTA and CDR2 FQGNSA. The CDR3 contains 17 residues. CDR3 in amino acids: CASSLALPAASYNEQFF. The CDR3 coding sequence is TGTGCCAGCAGCTTAGCGCTACCAGCGGCCTCCTACAATGAGCAGTTCTTC.

J is TRBJ1-4 and V is TRBV18, with D possibly being TRBD1 (6 bases). CDR3 size: 17 residues. V lost 0 bases and J lost 5, with 16 bases in between. Germline assignment: CDR1 KGHSH and CDR2 LQKENI. In DNA, the CDR3 is TGTGCCAGCTCACCACCAGCGGCGTCCACAGGGAATGAAAAACTGTTTTTT. Its translation is CASSPPAASTGNEKLFF. Full variable domain (outside the CDR3, taken from reference TRBV18 and TRBJ1-4): NAGVMQNPRHLVRRRGQEARLRCSPMKGHSHVYWYRQLPEEGLKFMVYLQKENIIDESGMPKERFSAEFPKEGPSILRIQQVVRGDSAAYFCASSPPAASTGNEKLFFGSGTQLSVL.

The rearrangement uses TRBV28 and TRBJ1-2; no clear D gene. V dropped 5 bases and J dropped 5 bases, with 12 bases sitting between them. The CDR3 has 13 amino acids. Looked up from germline, CDR1 is MDHEN and CDR2 is SYDVKM. Here the CDR3 reads CASSPNPMYGYTF. The DNA for the CDR3 is TGTGCCAGCAGTCCTAATCCGATGTATGGCTACACCTTC.

The chain recombines TRBV19 with TRBJ2-7; possibly TRBD2 for D (5 bases). V lost 7 bases, J lost 10 bases, and 23 bases lay in between. CDR3 length equals 14 residues. Germline V CDR1 and CDR2: LNHDA, SQIVND (reference sequence). The CDR3 coding sequence is TGTGCCAGTAATCATACTAGGCAGTCCCTTGATCAGTACTTC. It codes for CASNHTRQSLDQYF. The full variable domain, its missing parts supplied by reference TRBV19 and TRBJ2-7, is DGGITQSPKYLFRKEGQNVTLSCEQNLNHDAMYWYRQDPGQGLRLIYYSQIVNDFQKGDIAEGYSVSREKKESFPLTVTSAQKNPTAFYLCASNHTRQSLDQYFGPGTRLTVT.

The chain joins TRBV28 to TRBJ1-1; no definite D call. The length of the CDR3 is 13 residues. Germline V gives CDR1 MDHEN, CDR2 SYDVKM. The germline V and J ends were trimmed by 9 bases and 3 bases, with 14 bases remaining between them. CDR3 coding DNA: TGTGCCAGTTACACGGGCCAGCACACTGAAGCTTTCTTT. It codes for CASYTGQHTEAFF.